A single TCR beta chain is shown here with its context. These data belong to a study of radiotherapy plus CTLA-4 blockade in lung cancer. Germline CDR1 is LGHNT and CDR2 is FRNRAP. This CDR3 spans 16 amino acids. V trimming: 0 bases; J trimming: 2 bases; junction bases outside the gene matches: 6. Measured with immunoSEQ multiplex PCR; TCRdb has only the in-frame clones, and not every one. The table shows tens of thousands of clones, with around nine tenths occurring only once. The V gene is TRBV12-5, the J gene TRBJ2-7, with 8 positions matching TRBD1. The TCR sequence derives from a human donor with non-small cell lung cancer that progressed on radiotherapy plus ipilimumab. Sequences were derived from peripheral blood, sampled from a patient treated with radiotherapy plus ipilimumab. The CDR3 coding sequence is TGTGCTAGTGGTTTGGTACATGGACAGGGAACCTACGAGCAGTACTTC. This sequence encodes CASGLVHGQGTYEQYF.